This T cell receptor (beta chain) was captured by sequencing in a study of CD8+ T cells in alopecia areata. About the research overall: Oral tofacitinib (5 to 10 mg twice daily) was administered to treated patients. Study findings and constraints: Scalp lesions, especially in alopecia totalis/universalis, had higher clonality than normal scalp. Between patients, shared TCR sequences were less clear than in mice. This was possibly due in part to HLA diversity in the patient population.

Isolated RNA was reverse transcribed into cDNA used as the sequencing template. TCRdb keeps only in-frame clones here, not all; method: immunoSEQ multiplex PCR. The table has around 250,000 clones, less than 80% seen once. Between the trimmed V and J ends, which lost 1 base and 4 bases, there was a span of 7 bases. There are 12 residues in the CDR3. Germline CDR1 GTSNPN, CDR2 SVGIG (reference sequence). A remark on this clone: What it binds is unknown. The sample contains more than one DNA sequence encoding this CDR3.

The investigators collected lesional scalp punch biopsies and peripheral blood from alopecia areata patients. This chain links TRBV30 with TRBJ1-1, with a tentative D call TRBD1 (5 bases). The origin of this receptor is a human donor with alopecia areata. The source was CD4+ T cells sorted from blood, collected at week 0. Here the CDR3 DNA reads TGTGCCTGGAGTGGCGGGGGCACTGAAGCTTTCTTT. As protein: CAWSGGGTEAFF.